This record concerns one TCR beta chain sequence. Each participant's cohort was designated according to participant-reported clinical history. This sample stems from a study of blood T cell repertoires in COVID-19. The CDR3 loop spans 18 amino acids. With 0 bases removed from V and 7 bases from J, the gap between germline ends came to 23 bases. Germline V gene data show CDR1 as LGHDT and CDR2 as YNNKEL (reference sequence). Clones were sequenced by immunoSEQ multiplex PCR, and TCRdb holds only the in-frame ones, with some missing. Among some 460,000 clones listed, about 85% were seen once. The chain is built from TRBV3-1 (or the pseudogene TRBV3-2) and TRBJ2-3, with D maybe TRBD2 (7 bases). The sequencing sample was made of PBMCs or T cells enriched from blood (not recorded which). The sequence was collected from a woman aged 18-35 years with acute COVID-19. Here the CDR3 DNA reads TGTGCCAGCAGCCAAGATCCAGCGGGGCTCCGGGGGCCATATACGCAGTATTTT. Its translation is CASSQDPAGLRGPYTQYF.